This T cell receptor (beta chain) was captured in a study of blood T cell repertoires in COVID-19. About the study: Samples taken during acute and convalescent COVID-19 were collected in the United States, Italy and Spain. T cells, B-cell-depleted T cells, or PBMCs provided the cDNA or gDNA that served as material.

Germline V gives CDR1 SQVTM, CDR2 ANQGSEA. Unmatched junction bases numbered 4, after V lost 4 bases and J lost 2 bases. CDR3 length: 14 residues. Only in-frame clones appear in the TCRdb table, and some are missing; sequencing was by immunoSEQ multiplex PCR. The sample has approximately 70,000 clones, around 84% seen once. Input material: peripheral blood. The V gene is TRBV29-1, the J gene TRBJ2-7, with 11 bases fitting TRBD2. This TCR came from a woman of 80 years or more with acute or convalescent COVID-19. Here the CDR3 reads CSVGLAGLTYEQYF. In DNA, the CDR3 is TGCAGCGTTGGACTAGCGGGGCTTACCTACGAGCAGTACTTC.